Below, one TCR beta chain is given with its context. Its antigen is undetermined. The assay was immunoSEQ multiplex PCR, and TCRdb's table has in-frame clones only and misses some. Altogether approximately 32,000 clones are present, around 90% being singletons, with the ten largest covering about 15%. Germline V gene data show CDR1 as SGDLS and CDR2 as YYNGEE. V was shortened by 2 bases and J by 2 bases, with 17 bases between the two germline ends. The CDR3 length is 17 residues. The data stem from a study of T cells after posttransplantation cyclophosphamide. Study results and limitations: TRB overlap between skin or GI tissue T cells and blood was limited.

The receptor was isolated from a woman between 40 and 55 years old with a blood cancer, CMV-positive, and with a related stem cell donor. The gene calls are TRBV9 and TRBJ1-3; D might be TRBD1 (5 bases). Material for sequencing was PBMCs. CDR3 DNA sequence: TGTGCCAGCAGCGTGGGAAGGGGAGGGACGGCTGGAAACACCATATATTTT. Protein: CASSVGRGGTAGNTIYF.